This T cell receptor beta chain was retrieved from a study of T cells after posttransplantation cyclophosphamide. Points on this clone: Its antigen is as yet unknown.

Study findings and constraints: Skin or GI-infiltrating T cells shared few TRB sequences with blood. Recipient CMV seropositivity and CMV reactivation strongly tracked TRB clonality.

The repertoire was sequenced with immunoSEQ multiplex PCR; TCRdb's copy has only in-frame clones and lacks some. Here the sample spans tens of thousands of clones, 86% being singletons. Germline V gene sequence: CDR1 SGHNT, CDR2 YENEEA. V was clipped by 3 bases and J by 0 bases, with 6 bases between them. The CDR3 has 14 amino acids. Input material: PBMCs. The V call is TRBV11-3, the J call TRBJ2-1, with unresolved D. This receptor was obtained from a man younger than 40 with a blood cancer, CMV-positive, and with a related stem cell donor. The CDR3 sequence is CASSFSGSYNEQFF. DNA for the CDR3: TGTGCCAGCAGCTTTTCCGGCTCCTACAATGAGCAGTTCTTC.